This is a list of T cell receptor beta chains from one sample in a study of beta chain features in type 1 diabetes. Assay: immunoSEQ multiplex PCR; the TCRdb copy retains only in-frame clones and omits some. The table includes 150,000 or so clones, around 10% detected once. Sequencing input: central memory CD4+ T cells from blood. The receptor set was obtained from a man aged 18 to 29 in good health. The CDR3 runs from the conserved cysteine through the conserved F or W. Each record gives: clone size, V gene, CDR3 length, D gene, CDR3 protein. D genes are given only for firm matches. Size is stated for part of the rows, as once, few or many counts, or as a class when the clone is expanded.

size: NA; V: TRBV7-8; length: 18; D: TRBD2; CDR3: CASSLRREGEAGANVLTF
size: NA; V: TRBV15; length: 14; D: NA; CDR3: CATSRAKGNTEAFF
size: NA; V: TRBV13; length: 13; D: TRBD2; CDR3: CATTRQTSGGLDF
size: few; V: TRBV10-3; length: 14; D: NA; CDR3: CAISRGERNTEAFF
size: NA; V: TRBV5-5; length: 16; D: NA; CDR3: CASSLAENYGANVLTF
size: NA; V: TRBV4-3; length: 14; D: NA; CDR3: CASSQDTGKTEAFF
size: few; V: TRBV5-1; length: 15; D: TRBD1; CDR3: CASSPDRGTGDEQFF
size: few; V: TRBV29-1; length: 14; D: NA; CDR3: CSVVPTYGGTEAFF
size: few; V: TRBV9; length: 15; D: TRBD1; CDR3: CASSVEGQGVGGYTF
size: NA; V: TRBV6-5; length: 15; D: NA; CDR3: CASSPTGSNTGELFF
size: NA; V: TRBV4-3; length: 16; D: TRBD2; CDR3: CASSLISGRARNEQFF
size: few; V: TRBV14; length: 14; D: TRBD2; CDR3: CASRTSGRGYEQYF
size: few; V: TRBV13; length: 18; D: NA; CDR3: CASSIAPNRDGSSYEQYF
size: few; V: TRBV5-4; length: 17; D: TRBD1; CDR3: CASSPGGTGGTNTEAFF
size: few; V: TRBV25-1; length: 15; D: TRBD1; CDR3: CASSDGRGRRTEAFF
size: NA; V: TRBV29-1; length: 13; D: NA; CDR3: CSGSGHLNTEAFF
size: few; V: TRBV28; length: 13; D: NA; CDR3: CASSVGQTYEQYF
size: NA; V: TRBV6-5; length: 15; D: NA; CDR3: CASSPGQASGNTIYF
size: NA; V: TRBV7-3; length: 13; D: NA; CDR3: CASSRLQGTEAFF
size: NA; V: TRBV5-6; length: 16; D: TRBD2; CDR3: CASSPDLTSGSNEQYF
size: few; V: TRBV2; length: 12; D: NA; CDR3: CASKDLTNEQFF
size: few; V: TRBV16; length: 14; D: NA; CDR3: CASSPGRLYNEQFF
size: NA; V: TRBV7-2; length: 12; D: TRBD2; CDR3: CASLRGGETQYF
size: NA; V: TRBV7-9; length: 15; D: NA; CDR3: CASSSQTVRGNEQFF
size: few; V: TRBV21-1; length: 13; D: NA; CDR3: CAGEGARTDTQYF
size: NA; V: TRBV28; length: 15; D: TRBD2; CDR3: CASSPGGADKNIQYF
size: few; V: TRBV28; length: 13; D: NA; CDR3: CASSFGSLYGYTF
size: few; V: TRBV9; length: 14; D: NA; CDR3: CASSVAGLNTEAFF
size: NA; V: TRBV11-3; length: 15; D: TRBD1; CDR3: CASSSGTGPNNEQFF
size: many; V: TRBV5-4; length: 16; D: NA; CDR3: CASSLIQGGINQPQHF
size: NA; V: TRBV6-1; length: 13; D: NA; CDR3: CASSDEGGGEQYF
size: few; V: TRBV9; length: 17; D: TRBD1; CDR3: CASSAPWGDRARNEQFF
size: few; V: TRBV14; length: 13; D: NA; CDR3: CASSNWGTGELFF
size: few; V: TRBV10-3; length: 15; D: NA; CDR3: CAISESQMAKNIQYF
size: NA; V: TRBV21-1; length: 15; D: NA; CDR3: CASSTPPGLNTEAFF
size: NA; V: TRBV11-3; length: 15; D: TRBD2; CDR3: CASSFGTSGRNEQFF
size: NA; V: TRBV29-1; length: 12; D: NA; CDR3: CSVSPVSHEQYF
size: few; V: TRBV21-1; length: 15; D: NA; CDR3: CASPRRDDGGYGYTF